The subject of this entry is one T cell receptor beta chain. This CDR3 spans 15 amino acids. The V and J ends lost 4 bases and 0 bases respectively, with 9 bases between them. In germline, CDR1 is KGHSH, CDR2 LQKENI. The sample is drawn from a study of T cell changes during pregnancy in multiple sclerosis. Sequencing was performed with immunoSEQ multiplex PCR; in TCRdb, only in-frame clones are kept and a portion is missing. This sample has more than 60,000 clones; 91% occur once, and the top ten carry 0.25% to 0.3%. This clonotype was obtained from a female donor in good health, enrolled as a control in a pregnancy study. This sequence joins TRBV18 and TRBJ2-2; D is perhaps TRBD2 (5 bases). The specimen comprised CD4+ T cells from peripheral blood mononuclear cells, sampled in the third trimester of pregnancy. The CDR3 here is CASSRTGSNTGELFF. CDR3 bases: TGTGCCAGCTCACGGACGGGATCGAACACCGGGGAGCTGTTTTTT.